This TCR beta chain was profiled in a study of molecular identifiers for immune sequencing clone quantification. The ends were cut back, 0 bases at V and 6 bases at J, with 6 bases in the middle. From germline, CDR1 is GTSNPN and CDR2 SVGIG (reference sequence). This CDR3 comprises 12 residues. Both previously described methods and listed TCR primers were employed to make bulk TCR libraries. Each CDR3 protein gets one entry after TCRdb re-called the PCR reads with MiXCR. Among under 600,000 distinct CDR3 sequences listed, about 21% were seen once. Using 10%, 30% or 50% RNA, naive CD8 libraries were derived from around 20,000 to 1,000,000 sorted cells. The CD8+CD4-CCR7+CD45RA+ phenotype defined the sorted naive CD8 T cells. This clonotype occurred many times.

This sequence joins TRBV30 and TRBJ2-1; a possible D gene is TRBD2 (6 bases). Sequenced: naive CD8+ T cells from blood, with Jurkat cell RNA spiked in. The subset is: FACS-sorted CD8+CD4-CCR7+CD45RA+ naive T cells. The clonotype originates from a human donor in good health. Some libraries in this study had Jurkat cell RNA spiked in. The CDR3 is CAWSVLANEQFF. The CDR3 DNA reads TGTGCCTGGAGTGTACTAGCCAATGAGCAGTTCTTC.